This T cell receptor (beta chain) is from a study of sequential checkpoint blockade in melanoma. Study in general: Randomization was 1:1 between first-line nivolumab→ipilimumab and ipilimumab→nivolumab. Maintenance nivolumab came after either treatment sequence.

As to treatment: randomized to nivolumab then ipilimumab (arm A) or the reverse (arm B). From thawed PBMCs, live CD3+CD8+ cells negative for CD19 and CD56 were sorted. CDR3 size: 12 residues. From germline, CDR1 is MGHRA and CDR2 YSYEKL. Trimming left V 0 bases short and J 8 bases short, with 7 bases between. Sequenced by immunoSEQ multiplex PCR; TCRdb stores in-frame clones only, minus some. The sample records 13,000 or so clones, around 65% being singletons. The receptor was isolated from a human donor with melanoma. The chain has TRBV4-1 and TRBJ1-1; D is undetermined. Sequenced material: CD8+ T cells sorted from blood (inferred from file names), taken from a patient given nivolumab and ipilimumab in sequence. This CDR3 reads CASSQDYHEAFF. In nucleotides, the CDR3 is TGCGCCAGCAGCCAAGACTACCACGAAGCTTTCTTT.